This entry lists 5 T cell receptor beta chains sequenced from one sample in a study of siplizumab effects on memory and regulatory T cells. Profiling relied on immunoSEQ multiplex PCR, and the TCRdb table lists in-frame clones only, not all of them. The sample holds 100,000 or so clones, about 92% seen once. The specimen was Tregs sorted from blood. The receptors originated from a human donor in good health.

The V gene is TRBV7-2, the J gene TRBJ1-3; the D gene is possibly TRBD1 (5 bases). Trimming stripped 7 bases from V and 0 bases from J, with 13 bases between. Germline CDR1 SGHTA, CDR2 FQGNSA. CDR3 size: 15 residues. The CDR3 is CASTSLGVSGNTIYF. The CDR3 coding sequence is TGTGCCAGCACCTCTTTGGGGGTCTCTGGAAACACCATATATTTT.

This chain uses TRBV5-1 with TRBJ1-1, with D possibly being TRBD1 (5 bases). CDR1 and CDR2 (germline): SGHRS, YFSETQ. V shed 5 bases and J shed 1 base, with 15 bases lying between them. CDR3 length: 15 residues. CDR3 loop: CASRGHSRGNTEAFF. In DNA, the CDR3 is TGCGCCAGCAGGGGGCACTCAAGGGGGAACACTGAAGCTTTCTTT.

Concerning this clone itself: The junction and the germline gene differ at one end; a read error may be behind it. The chain's CDR3 is CASSSGQGFEQYF. In nucleotides, the CDR3 is TGTGCTAGCAGCTCGGGACAGGGTTTCGAGCAGTACTTC. V and J are TRBV7-7 and TRBJ2-7; the match to TRBD1 covers 9 bases. The CDR3 covers 13 residues. CDR1 SSHAT and CDR2 FNYEAQ come from the germline V gene (reference sequence).

The chain combines TRBV7-7 with TRBJ2-2; a weak D match, TRBD2 (5 bases). From germline, CDR1 is SSHAT and CDR2 FNYEAQ (reference sequence). This CDR3 region has 16 residues. CDR3 DNA: TGTGCTAGGGAGCTGCGACACAACTTGAACACCGGGGAGCTGTTTTTT. Protein: CARELRHNLNTGELFF. The full variable domain, rest sourced from reference TRBV7-7 and TRBJ2-2, is GAGVSQSPRYKVTKRGQDVTLRCDPISSHATLYWYQQALGQGPEFLTYFNYEAQPDKSGLPSDRFSAERPEGSISTLTIQRTEQRDSAMYRCARELRHNLNTGELFFGEGSRLTVL.

This chain joins TRBV15 and TRBJ1-1; D uncertain. V was cut by 1 base and J by 1 base, with 4 bases left in between. Per germline, CDR1 LNHNV and CDR2 YYDKDF (reference sequence). CDR3 length equals 13 residues. CDR3 DNA sequence: TGTGCCACCAGCAGAGGTGGGAACACTGAAGCTTTCTTT. Its protein product is CATSRGGNTEAFF.